These 5 T cell receptor beta chains were all obtained from the same sample, sequenced in a study of cytotoxic CD8 clonotypes in ibrutinib-treated CLL. Sequencing was performed with immunoSEQ multiplex PCR; in TCRdb, only in-frame clones are kept and a portion is missing. This sample has around 97,000 clones; 78% occur once, and the top ten carry about 32%. This material consisted of PBMCs, taken after 12 months of ibrutinib treatment. Source of these receptors: a human donor with chronic lymphocytic leukemia.

The V gene is TRBV6-5, the J gene TRBJ1-1, with 7 bases fitting TRBD1. CDR1 and CDR2 from the germline V gene are MNHEY and SVGAGI. The CDR3 loop spans 13 amino acids. The ends lost 6 bases at V and 6 bases at J; junction bases unmatched: 7. CDR3 DNA: TGTGCCAGCAGGACAGGGACCGTGCCTGAAGCTTTCTTT. Encoded protein: CASRTGTVPEAFF.

The sample holds a few counts of this clone. This rearrangement joins TRBV30 to TRBJ1-1, with 8 bases lining up with TRBD1. V lost 1 base and J lost 6; bases outside the gene matches: 4. The CDR3 extends over 13 amino acids. Germline lookup yields CDR1 GTSNPN and CDR2 SVGIG (reference sequence). The CDR3 coding sequence is TGTGCCTGGAGTGCGACAGGGGTTCCTGAAGCTTTCTTT. It yields the protein CAWSATGVPEAFF.

This clone came up once. The chain recombines TRBV27 with TRBJ1-6, with D maybe TRBD1 (5 bases). V lost 0 bases and J lost 8, with 5 bases in between. Germline CDR1 reads MNHEY; CDR2 reads SMNVEV (reference sequence). The length of the CDR3 is 13 residues. In DNA form, the CDR3 reads TGTGCCAGCAGTTTATCAGGGGATTCACCCCTCCACTTT. Protein: CASSLSGDSPLHF.

This rearrangement joins TRBV7-3 to TRBJ2-2; 9 bases are shared with TRBD1. V lost 3 bases to trimming and J lost 6 bases; unmatched junction nucleotides: 11. Germline CDR1 and CDR2: SGHTA and FQGTGA. The CDR3 consists of 17 residues. In nucleotides, the CDR3 is TGTGCCAGCAGCTTCAAACCGGGACAGGGTGCCCCCGGGGAGCTGTTTTTT. Protein sequence: CASSFKPGQGAPGELFF.

The rearrangement joins TRBV7-6 to TRBJ1-3, with TRBD1 matching 7 bases. Germline lookup yields CDR1 SGHVS and CDR2 FNYEAQ. The V segment lost 5 bases and the J segment 2 bases; nucleotides outside the gene matches: 18. This CDR3 region has 19 residues. CDR3 region: CASSPEGATGVKAGNTIYF. DNA for the CDR3: TGTGCCAGCAGCCCCGAGGGGGCTACAGGGGTCAAAGCTGGAAACACCATATATTTT.